These 26 T cell receptor beta chains share one sample of origin, sequenced in a study of blood T cells in healthy people across ages. The second PCR ran roughly 7 to 12 cycles with a sample-barcoded 5' primer and J-beta primers. In TCRdb, the 5' RACE reads were re-called with MiXCR into one record per CDR3 protein. The repertoire holds about 670,000 distinct CDR3 sequences, with around 38% as singletons. Input material: blood. The source is an elderly man in good health.

The gene calls are TRBV6-5 and TRBJ1-5, with TRBD1 identical over 7 bases. CDR3 length: 15 amino acids. Losses at the gene ends were 6 bases for V and 0 bases for J; bases not matched to a gene: 5. Looked up from germline, CDR1 is MNHEY and CDR2 is SVGAGI. For the CDR3, the DNA is TGTGCCAGCAGGCGCCAGGGGGGTAGCAATCAGCCCCAGCATTTT. Its protein product is CASRRQGGSNQPQHF.

This clonotype was counted between two and nine times. The chain uses TRBV6-2 or TRBV6-3 and TRBJ2-1; unclear D gene. The CDR3 has 15 amino acids. Trimming left V 4 bases short and J 0 bases short, with 10 bases between. Germline CDR1 reads MNHEY; CDR2 reads SVGEGT. CDR3 nucleotide sequence: TGTGCCAGCAGTTCCCTCCGGAGCTCCTACAATGAGCAGTTCTTC. Its translation: CASSSLRSSYNEQFF.

The rearrangement joins TRBV28 to TRBJ2-1; D is ambiguous. Trimming removed 7 bases at V and 4 bases at J, with 8 bases between. Germline CDR1 MDHEN, CDR2 SYDVKM. The CDR3 length is 12 residues. This CDR3 reads CASTPSYNEQFF. The CDR3 DNA reads as TGTGCCAGCACCCCCTCTTACAATGAGCAGTTCTTC. Combining the CDR3 with reference TRBV28 and TRBJ2-1 gives the whole variable domain DVKVTQSSRYLVKRTGEKVFLECVQDMDHENMFWYRQDPGLGLRLIYFSYDVKMKEKGDIPEGYSVSREKKERFSLILESASTNQTSMYLCASTPSYNEQFFGPGTRLTVL.

This clonotype was seen a handful of times. This sequence joins TRBV12-3 or TRBV12-4 and TRBJ2-2; unclear D gene. This CDR3 contains 15 residues. Trimming cost V 5 bases and J 2 bases, with 12 bases left between them. The chain's CDR3 is CASSPDGRNTGELFF. The CDR3 bases are TGTGCCAGCAGTCCGGATGGAAGAAACACCGGGGAGCTGTTTTTT.

The V and J genes are TRBV7-2 and TRBJ2-5; D call uncertain. The germline gives CDR1 SGHTA, CDR2 FQGNSA. V dropped 1 base and J dropped 2 bases, with 14 bases sitting between them. CDR3 length equals 16 residues. The CDR3 spells CASSLDSPGSQETQYF. The CDR3 coding sequence is TGTGCCAGCAGCTTAGATTCCCCCGGCAGTCAAGAGACCCAGTACTTC.

The chain joins TRBV5-6 to TRBJ2-4, with no clear D. The CDR3 extends over 12 amino acids. The germline gives CDR1 SGHDT, CDR2 YYEEEE. V was cut by 0 bases and J by 11 bases, with 9 bases left in between. CDR3 loop: CASSLEVGFQYF. The DNA of the CDR3 is TGTGCCAGCAGCTTGGAGGTAGGATTTCAGTACTTC.

In its sample, this clonotype was seen a few times. CDR3 coding DNA: TGCAGTGCTAGGGGACCGGGACAGACCTTCTATAATTCACCCCTCCACTTT. This translates into CSARGPGQTFYNSPLHF. The V gene is TRBV20-1, the J gene TRBJ1-6, with TRBD1 matching 7 bases. The CDR3 is made up of 17 amino acids. V lost 3 bases and J lost 3; bases outside the gene matches: 11. Germline-derived CDR1 and CDR2 are DFQATT and SNEGSKA (reference sequence).

This chain links TRBV7-3 with TRBJ2-7, with D unresolved. This CDR3 spans 13 amino acids. The V end lost 4 bases, the J end lost 3 bases, and 10 bases lay between the germline ends. CDR1 and CDR2 (germline): SGHTA, FQGTGA. CDR3 loop: CASSSGDGYEQYF. CDR3 DNA: TGTGCCAGCAGCTCCGGAGACGGCTACGAGCAGTACTTC.

As for this clonotype: A read error may account for a junction end that differs from germline. The CDR3 DNA follows: TGTGCCAGCAGTTATACCCCGAGCTTGGTACCGAACCTCTCTGGAAGCACCATATATTTT. Translated: CASSYTPSLVPNLSGSTIYF. The chain is built from TRBV12-3 or TRBV12-4 and TRBJ1-3, with D uncertain. This CDR3 is 20 amino acids long.

This clonotype was counted many times. The chain links TRBV20-1 to TRBJ2-7; the D call may be TRBD1 or TRBD2 (5 bases each). This CDR3 is built from 15 residues. Trimming took off 6 bases at V and 0 bases at J, with 18 bases between the two ends. The germline CDR1 and CDR2 sequences are DFQATT and SNEGSKA (reference sequence). The CDR3, as DNA: TGCAGTGCCCAAGCCGGGACGGGGCTCTCCTACGAGCAGTACTTC. This codes for CSAQAGTGLSYEQYF.

The rearrangement joins TRBV5-1 to TRBJ2-1; D is unclear. This CDR3 is built from 14 residues. Germline CDR1 and CDR2: SGHRS and YFSETQ. V lost 4 bases and J lost 7, with 15 bases in between. CDR3 amino acids: CASSTQDSVNEQFF. CDR3 sequence (DNA): TGCGCCAGCAGCACCCAAGACTCCGTTAATGAGCAGTTCTTC. The full variable domain, completed using reference TRBV5-1 and TRBJ2-1, is KAGVTQTPRYLIKTRGQQVTLSCSPISGHRSVSWYQQTPGQGLQFLFEYFSETQRNKGNFPGRFSGRQFSNSRSEMNVSTLELGDSALYLCASSTQDSVNEQFFGPGTRLTVL.

The rearrangement joins TRBV6-1 to TRBJ1-3; a possible D gene is TRBD1 (6 bases). V lost 6 bases and J 7 bases, leaving 19 bases between the germline ends. Germline V gives CDR1 MNHNS, CDR2 SASEGT. The CDR3 runs 15 residues. In DNA, the CDR3 is TGTGCCAGCAGCCTCTCCGGACAGTGGAGCAACACCATATATTTT. Its translation: CASSLSGQWSNTIYF.

This clonotype occurred once. The chain carries TRBV3-1 and TRBJ2-1; D remains unclear. V was clipped by 1 base and J by 0 bases, with 10 bases between them. Germline V gene lookup returns CDR1 LGHDT and CDR2 YNNKEL (reference sequence). The CDR3 extends over 16 amino acids. CDR3 DNA: TGTGCCAGCAGCCAAGGGTCCATGAGCTCCTACAATGAGCAGTTCTTC. Amino acids: CASSQGSMSSYNEQFF.

This clonotype was recorded a few times. The chain combines TRBV7-2 with TRBJ2-7, with a possible D match to TRBD2 (6 bases). V lost 5 bases, J lost 0 bases, and 14 bases lay in between. This CDR3 is 15 amino acids long. Germline values: CDR1 SGHTA, CDR2 FQGNSA. CDR3: CASSQLAASSYEQYF. The CDR3 DNA is TGTGCCAGCAGCCAACTAGCTGCAAGCTCCTACGAGCAGTACTTC.

The chain employs TRBV20-1 and TRBJ2-2, with D uncertain. Trimming cost V 8 bases and J 7 bases, with 17 bases left between them. Germline CDR1 and CDR2: DFQATT and SNEGSKA (reference sequence). This CDR3 contains 13 residues. CDR3 protein: CSTGRSNGGELFF. CDR3 nucleotides: TGCAGTACCGGGCGCTCCAATGGCGGGGAGCTGTTTTTT.

The rearrangement links TRBV9 to TRBJ2-5; D not certain. The CDR3 consists of 13 residues. Germline values: CDR1 SGDLS, CDR2 YYNGEE. V lost 0 bases to trimming and J lost 4 bases, with 7 bases between them. CDR3 region: CASSVGNGETQYF. The CDR3 coding sequence is TGTGCCAGCAGCGTAGGAAACGGAGAGACCCAGTACTTC.

As concerns this clonotype: A single base separates this from a much larger clone, so it may be a read error. V usage is TRBV27 and J usage is TRBJ1-2; 7 bases agree with TRBD1. This CDR3 spans 13 amino acids. CDR1 MNHEY and CDR2 SMNVEV come from the germline V gene (reference sequence). In DNA, the CDR3 is TGTGCCAGCAGTACCAGGGGGATCTATGGCTGCACCTTC. As protein: CASSTRGIYGCTF.

The rearrangement uses TRBV6-2 or TRBV6-3 and TRBJ1-1; D remains ambiguous. V was clipped by 3 bases and J by 1 base, with 12 bases between them. Germline CDR1 and CDR2: MNHEY and SVGEGT. The CDR3 is 15 residues long. The CDR3 reads CASSYKRTGNTEAFF. The CDR3 DNA follows: TGTGCCAGCAGTTATAAGAGGACGGGGAACACTGAAGCTTTCTTT.

This clonotype was seen many times. This chain links TRBV7-9 with TRBJ2-1, with 8 positions matching TRBD1. V lost 6 bases, J lost 0 bases, and 7 bases stayed unmatched. In germline, CDR1 is SEHNR, CDR2 FQNEAQ (reference sequence). The CDR3 is 16 residues long. The chain's CDR3 is CASRTTGDLSYNEQFF. CDR3 bases: TGTGCCAGCAGAACGACAGGGGACCTCTCCTACAATGAGCAGTTCTTC.

The rearrangement uses TRBV7-2 and TRBJ1-2, with 11 nucleotides matching TRBD1. Germline V lookup: CDR1 SGHTA, CDR2 FQGNSA. The CDR3 spans 18 residues. J was trimmed by 0 bases and V by 1 base; bases with no gene match: 7. CDR3 protein: CASSLVGTGGWTNYGYTF. The CDR3 nucleotides read TGTGCCAGCAGCTTAGTCGGGACAGGGGGATGGACTAACTATGGCTACACCTTC.

This sequence joins TRBV6-5 and TRBJ2-7; TRBD1 is a possible D gene (5 bases). Per germline, CDR1 MNHEY and CDR2 SVGAGI. Trimming removed 7 bases at V and 3 bases at J, with 16 bases between. CDR3 size: 14 residues. The CDR3 DNA is TGTGCCAGCACCCCACAGACAGTTGGCTACGAGCAGTACTTC. Protein: CASTPQTVGYEQYF.

This clonotype was seen a handful of times. V is TRBV28 and J is TRBJ1-1; D call uncertain. The V end lost 6 bases, the J end lost 0 bases, and 14 bases lay between the germline ends. The CDR3 sequence is 15 residues long. CDR1 is MDHEN, CDR2 SYDVKM, per germline. This chain's CDR3 is CASRRTATLNTEAFF. CDR3 DNA: TGTGCCAGCAGGCGCACAGCCACTTTGAACACTGAAGCTTTCTTT.

With regard to this clonotype: Its ends do not fully match the called genes, so a read error is possible. The gene calls are TRBV25-1 and TRBJ1-5; maybe TRBD1 (6 bases). Germline V gives CDR1 MGHDK, CDR2 SYGVNS. CDR3 length equals 16 residues. The CDR3 is CASSATTGKSNQSQHF. In nucleotides, the CDR3 is TGTGCCAGCAGTGCTACTACAGGGAAGAGCAATCAGTCCCAGCATTTT.

This clonotype occurred many times. CDR3 sequence: CASSRDRGDEQYF. Written as DNA, the CDR3 is TGTGCCAGCAGCCGGGACAGGGGTGACGAGCAGTACTTC. V usage is TRBV7-2 and J usage is TRBJ2-7, with 10 nucleotides matching TRBD1. Germline V CDR1 and CDR2: SGHTA, FQGNSA. V gave up 5 bases and J gave up 5 bases; unmatched junction bases: 3. The CDR3 has 13 residues.

The chain employs TRBV6-5 and TRBJ2-1; TRBD2 might be the D (6 bases). CDR3 length: 14 amino acids. Trimming removed 7 bases at V and 4 bases at J, with 14 bases between. Germline V gene sequence: CDR1 MNHEY, CDR2 SVGAGI. The CDR3 protein is CASTERASYNEQFF. As DNA, the CDR3 is TGTGCCAGCACCGAGCGGGCCTCATACAATGAGCAGTTCTTC.

V gene TRBV7-2 combines with J gene TRBJ1-4; TRBD1 might be the D (5 bases). The CDR3 length is 13 residues. The ends were cut back, 2 bases at V and 8 bases at J, with 9 bases in the middle. CDR1 is SGHTA and CDR2 is FQGNSA in the germline V gene. CDR3 residues: CASSLRGHEKLFF. The CDR3 nucleotides are TGTGCCAGCAGCTTAAGGGGCCACGAAAAACTGTTTTTT.